A single sample gave rise to the 18 T cell receptor beta chains below, sequenced in a study of cytomegalovirus exposure and HLA in healthy donors. The PCR ran on 60 Vbeta and 13 Jbeta primers. Generated by immunoSEQ multiplex PCR, the TCRdb table keeps only in-frame clones and is missing some. This sample has about 140,000 clones, with approximately 67% found just once. The sequencing input was PBMCs. The receptors were gathered from a woman between 55 and 75 years old in good health and CMV-seronegative.

CDR3 in DNA: TGCAGCGTACCTACAGGGACCATGAACACTGAAGCTTTCTTT. Protein product: CSVPTGTMNTEAFF. The rearrangement uses TRBV29-1 and TRBJ1-1, with D perhaps matching TRBD1 (6 bases). Germline V gene data show CDR1 as SQVTM and CDR2 as ANQGSEA. This CDR3 contains 14 residues. V gave up 6 bases and J gave up 0 bases, with 14 bases separating them.

This clone turned up a few times. The V call is TRBV12-5, the J call TRBJ2-5; tentatively, D is TRBD1 (6 bases). The J call may be wrong; the DNA end is better matched by TRBJ2-7. The CDR3 sequence is 15 residues long. Germline CDR1 LGHNT, CDR2 FRNRAP. The CDR3 DNA reads as TGTGCTAGTGGTTTGGTACGCAGGGGCGCCTACGAGCAGTACTTC. This codes for CASGLVRRGAYEQYF.

The chain employs TRBV6-4 and TRBJ1-2; 8 bases match TRBD1. Germline CDR1 MRHNA, CDR2 SNTAGT. With 4 bases clipped from V and 2 bases from J, the junction kept 3 bases outside the gene matches. The CDR3 is 14 amino acids. This CDR3 reads CASSADRGNYGYTF. DNA for the CDR3: TGTGCCAGCAGTGCCGACAGGGGAAACTATGGCTACACCTTC.

The rearrangement joins TRBV29-1 to TRBJ2-5; 11 nucleotides align to TRBD1. From germline, CDR1 is SQVTM and CDR2 ANQGSEA. V lost 4 bases and J lost 5; bases outside the gene matches: 12. The CDR3 is 16 amino acids. The CDR3: CSVAGRVRDRGETQYF. CDR3 DNA: TGCAGCGTTGCTGGTCGGGTGCGGGACAGGGGGGAGACCCAGTACTTC.

This clone was recorded a few times. The chain couples TRBV15 to TRBJ2-3; TRBD2 is a possible D gene (6 bases). The CDR3 totals 16 residues. Germline V gene data show CDR1 as LNHNV and CDR2 as YYDKDF (reference sequence). The V end was cut by 0 bases, the J end by 3 bases, with 13 bases between. The CDR3 reads CATSRDSGARTDTQYF. The CDR3 DNA reads TGTGCCACCAGCAGAGATTCGGGAGCTAGGACAGATACGCAGTATTTT.

In DNA, the CDR3 is TGTGCCAGCAGCTTCGGGACAAAACCCTACGAGCAGTACTTC. As protein: CASSFGTKPYEQYF. The chain uses TRBV5-4 and TRBJ2-7; weak D call: TRBD1 (6 bases). Trimming shortened V by 2 bases and J by 2 bases, and 11 bases separated the two germline ends. Germline-derived CDR1 and CDR2 are SGHNT and YYREEE (reference sequence). The CDR3 loop spans 14 amino acids. Full variable domain (rest looked up from reference TRBV5-4 and TRBJ2-7): ETGVTQSPTHLIKTRGQQVTLRCSSQSGHNTVSWYQQALGQGPQFIFQYYREEENGRGNFPPRFSGLQFPNYSSELNVNALELDDSALYLCASSFGTKPYEQYFGPGTRLTVT.

This sequence joins TRBV15 and TRBJ2-5, with TRBD2 matching 11 bases. There are 18 residues in the CDR3. V gave up 0 bases and J gave up 5 bases; unmatched junction bases: 11. Germline loops: CDR1 LNHNV, CDR2 YYDKDF (reference sequence). The CDR3 bases are TGTGCCACCAGCAGAGATCTCCAGGGACTAGCGGAGGGGGAGACCCAGTACTTC. Its protein product is CATSRDLQGLAEGETQYF.

This clone was seen only once. The chain joins TRBV5-8 to TRBJ1-2; D unresolved. CDR1 is SGHTS, CDR2 YDEGEE, per germline. The CDR3 has 14 amino acids. V lost 5 bases to trimming and J lost 0 bases, with 11 bases between them. The CDR3 region is CASRRDPTNYGYTF. The CDR3 nucleotides read TGTGCCAGCAGACGGGATCCGACTAACTATGGCTACACCTTC.

This clone was recorded a few times. The V gene is TRBV15, the J gene TRBJ1-2; 7 nucleotides align to TRBD1. Germline CDR1 and CDR2: LNHNV and YYDKDF (reference sequence). Losses at the gene ends were 5 bases for V and 4 bases for J; bases not matched to a gene: 13. CDR3 length: 16 amino acids. The CDR3 loop is CATSGGTGDSLYGYTF. The CDR3 coding sequence is TGTGCCACCAGCGGGGGAACAGGGGACTCCCTCTATGGCTACACCTTC.

The rearrangement uses TRBV18 and TRBJ2-1, with TRBD1 as a possible D gene (6 bases). CDR1 is KGHSH, CDR2 LQKENI, per germline. The V and J ends lost 3 bases and 12 bases respectively, with 12 bases between them. This CDR3 is 12 amino acids long. The CDR3 DNA sequence: TGTGCCAGCTCACCCACAGGGAGCGGGCAGTTCTTC. It codes for CASSPTGSGQFF.

The chain joins TRBV5-6 to TRBJ2-2; 9 nucleotides align to TRBD1. Germline values: CDR1 SGHDT, CDR2 YYEEEE. The CDR3 length is 16 residues. V lost 4 bases to trimming and J lost 4 bases; unmatched junction nucleotides: 8. The CDR3 coding sequence is TGTGCCAGCAGCGGGAACAGGGGGCCCCTCACCGGGGAGCTGTTTTTT. This encodes CASSGNRGPLTGELFF.

This clone was observed once. The V gene is TRBV6-1, the J gene TRBJ2-1; D perhaps matches TRBD2 (6 bases). V was clipped by 6 bases and J by 5 bases, with 14 bases between them. CDR1 and CDR2 from the germline V gene are MNHNS and SASEGT. This CDR3 has 14 amino acids. CDR3 in DNA: TGTGCCAGCAGCCATGGGACTGCCAACAATGAGCAGTTCTTC. It yields the protein CASSHGTANNEQFF.

V usage is TRBV6-5 and J usage is TRBJ1-6; D unclear. The CDR3 sequence is 15 residues long. V was trimmed by 2 bases and J by 6 bases, leaving 11 bases between them. Germline-derived CDR1 and CDR2 are MNHEY and SVGAGI. The CDR3, as DNA: TGTGCCAGCAGTTACGTAGGCGGACTTAATTCACCCCTCCACTTT. This sequence encodes CASSYVGGLNSPLHF.

This chain connects TRBV15 to TRBJ2-1; D may be TRBD2 (6 bases). From germline, CDR1 is LNHNV and CDR2 YYDKDF (reference sequence). The CDR3 is 16 residues long. V shed 3 bases and J shed 0 bases, with 12 bases lying between them. CDR3 residues: CATSRAGGSSYNEQFF. The CDR3 DNA follows: TGTGCCACCAGCAGGGCCGGGGGTAGCTCCTACAATGAGCAGTTCTTC.

This clone was detected once. The rearrangement joins TRBV5-1 to TRBJ2-5; 9 bases match TRBD2. Losses at the gene ends were 0 bases for V and 2 bases for J; bases not matched to a gene: 5. The CDR3 is 16 amino acids. Germline V CDR1 and CDR2: SGHRS, YFSETQ. DNA for the CDR3: TGCGCCAGCAGCTTGGGGGCTAGCGGGACTCAAGAGACCCAGTACTTC. Residues: CASSLGASGTQETQYF.

This chain links TRBV7-2 with TRBJ2-2; D uncertain. Per the germline V gene, CDR1 is SGHTA and CDR2 is FQGNSA. This CDR3 spans 18 amino acids. Trimming removed 4 bases from V and 3 bases from J, with 21 bases in between. The CDR3 region has the DNA TGTGCCAGCAGCTCCTCGTTGAGGAGTTCTTATGACACCGGGGAGCTGTTTTTT. This gives the protein CASSSSLRSSYDTGELFF.

The chain combines TRBV11-3 with TRBJ1-3; D is perhaps TRBD1 (6 bases). Trimming took 6 bases from V and 1 from J, leaving 28 bases between them. CDR1 SGHNT and CDR2 YENEEA come from the germline V gene. This CDR3 contains 20 residues. The chain's CDR3 is CASRGPAGAPNSPSGNTIYF. CDR3 DNA: TGTGCCAGCAGGGGGCCGGCAGGGGCTCCAAATTCCCCTTCTGGAAACACCATATATTTT.

This clone was found a few times. The chain recombines TRBV5-1 with TRBJ2-5; the D is unclear. In germline, CDR1 is SGHRS, CDR2 YFSETQ. This CDR3 has 14 amino acids. V was trimmed by 4 bases and J by 4 bases, leaving 14 bases between them. The CDR3 reads CASSPGRRGETQYF. The CDR3 DNA reads as TGCGCCAGCAGCCCCGGTCGGCGAGGAGAGACCCAGTACTTC.